Following are 18 T cell receptor beta chains from one sample sequenced in a study of T cells after yellow fever vaccination. Each CDR3 protein gets one entry after TCRdb re-called the 5' RACE reads with MiXCR. The sample consists of 500,000 to 650,000 distinct CDR3 sequences, about a sixth of them appearing once. Material: PBMCs, obtained around 5 days after the first yellow fever vaccination. All receptors derive from a man aged 18 to 35 who received the YFV17D yellow fever vaccine.

The rearrangement joins TRBV27 to TRBJ2-5, with TRBD1 identical over 11 bases. Germline V gene data show CDR1 as MNHEY and CDR2 as SMNVEV (reference sequence). This CDR3 is built from 15 residues. J lost 6 bases, V lost 6 bases, and 9 bases had no gene match. The CDR3 loop is CASSSRGTGGKTQYF. CDR3 sequence (DNA): TGTGCCAGCAGCTCGCGCGGGACAGGGGGAAAGACCCAGTACTTC.

This chain uses TRBV27 with TRBJ1-6; the D is unclear. V was trimmed by 6 bases and J by 14 bases, leaving 20 bases between them. Germline V gene sequence: CDR1 MNHEY, CDR2 SMNVEV (reference sequence). This CDR3 is 14 amino acids long. CDR3 amino acids: CASSPGLEERSLHF. The DNA of the CDR3 is TGTGCCAGCAGCCCCGGCCTGGAGGAGAGGTCCCTCCACTTT.

J is TRBJ2-5 and V is TRBV2; TRBD1 aligns across 7 bases. In germline, CDR1 is SNHLY, CDR2 FYNNEI. The CDR3 is 15 residues long. J gave up 5 bases and V 4 bases, and 10 bases lay outside the gene matches. In DNA form, the CDR3 reads TGTGCCAGCAGTGCGAGGGGGCGCGTAGGGGAGACCCAGTACTTC. The encoded protein is CASSARGRVGETQYF.

The table lists this clonotype with many counts. The rearrangement uses TRBV10-3 and TRBJ2-1, with 7 bases that match TRBD2. The CDR3 covers 13 residues. Germline CDR1 is ENHRY and CDR2 is SYGVKD. J lost 8 bases, V lost 6 bases, and 7 bases had no gene match. The CDR3 bases are TGTGCCATCAGATCGACTAGCATCGATGAGCAGTTCTTC. Its protein is CAIRSTSIDEQFF.

The table lists this clonotype with a few counts. The chain combines TRBV7-6 with TRBJ2-5, with TRBD2 matching over 7 bases. Per germline, CDR1 SGHVS and CDR2 FNYEAQ. J lost 2 bases, V lost 3 bases, and 3 bases had no gene match. There are 14 residues in the CDR3. The CDR3 DNA reads as TGTGCCAGCAGCTTCACAGCGGGGCAAGAGACCCAGTACTTC. Amino acid sequence: CASSFTAGQETQYF.

This clonotype was seen a handful of times. The chain links TRBV29-1 to TRBJ1-1; 7 bases line up with TRBD1. The V gene's germline CDR1 is SQVTM and CDR2 ANQGSEA. With V trimmed by 6 bases and J by 5 bases, 9 bases remained unmatched. The CDR3 is made up of 13 amino acids. The CDR3 DNA reads TGCAGCGTCCGGACAGGCTGGGAGACTGAAGCTTTCTTT. The encoded protein is CSVRTGWETEAFF.

Only a few counts were recorded for this clonotype. CDR3 bases: TGCGCCAGCAGTAAAGGGGACTGCACTGTCGAGCAGTACGTC. Residues: CASSKGDCTVEQYV. The chain joins TRBV23-1 to TRBJ2-7, with a possible D match to TRBD2 (6 bases). TRBV23-1 is an ORF; its function is uncertain. This CDR3 has 14 amino acids. Trimming pared 5 bases from V and 6 bases from J, leaving 17 bases between.

The rearrangement links TRBV20-1 to TRBJ2-7; maybe TRBD1 (5 bases). V was cut by 6 bases and J by 0 bases, with 30 bases left in between. There are 19 residues in the CDR3. The germline V gene encodes CDR1 DFQATT and CDR2 SNEGSKA (reference sequence). CDR3 nucleotides: TGCAGTGCCCGCACAACGATGGGGCAGCCTGGATTATACTCCTACGAGCAGTACTTC. It translates to CSARTTMGQPGLYSYEQYF.

This clonotype occurred many times. This chain connects TRBV5-1 to TRBJ2-6; no clear D. The V gene lost 4 bases and the J gene lost 0 bases, with 8 bases spanning the gap. CDR3 length: 15 residues. Germline CDR1 reads SGHRS; CDR2 reads YFSETQ. CDR3 in amino acids: CASSPTDSGANVLTF. CDR3 sequence (DNA): TGCGCCAGCAGCCCTACAGACTCTGGGGCCAACGTCCTGACTTTC. The entire variable domain, with the rest obtained from reference TRBV5-1 and TRBJ2-6, is as follows: KAGVTQTPRYLIKTRGQQVTLSCSPISGHRSVSWYQQTPGQGLQFLFEYFSETQRNKGNFPGRFSGRQFSNSRSEMNVSTLELGDSALYLCASSPTDSGANVLTFGAGSRLTVL.

As DNA, the CDR3 is TGTGCCAGCAGCCCGGGACTTTCAGACAATCAGCCCCAGCATTTT. Its translation is CASSPGLSDNQPQHF. This rearrangement joins TRBV7-9 to TRBJ1-5; D possibly corresponds to TRBD1 (5 bases). This CDR3 contains 15 residues. Looked up from germline, CDR1 is SEHNR and CDR2 is FQNEAQ (reference sequence). Trimming removed 5 bases from V and 3 bases from J, with 14 bases in between.

The chain joins TRBV5-1 to TRBJ2-3, with 7 bases matching TRBD2. Germline V gene sequence: CDR1 SGHRS, CDR2 YFSETQ. After removal of 0 bases from V and 2 bases from J, the junction contained 3 bases not matched to a gene. The CDR3 runs 15 residues. DNA for the CDR3: TGCGCCAGCAGCTTGGGGGACTACTACACAGATACGCAGTATTTT. Its translation is CASSLGDYYTDTQYF.

The CDR3 nucleotides are TGCAGCGTTACGACTGTGCGGGGGTGCCGCGTCGACGAGCAGTACGTC. It encodes CSVTTVRGCRVDEQYV. The chain has TRBV29-1 and TRBJ2-7; 7 positions agree with TRBD2. Germline values: CDR1 SQVTM, CDR2 ANQGSEA. There are 16 residues in the CDR3. V shed 5 bases, J shed 5 bases, and the junction held 18 bases outside the gene matches.

V usage is TRBV1 and J usage is TRBJ2-5; the table's D call TRBD1 went unverified against the DNA. TRBV1 is noted as a pseudogene. The CDR3 has 14 amino acids. CDR3 nucleotide sequence: TGCACCAGCAGCCAAGCGGGGGATCAAGAGACCCAGTACTTC. Amino acids: CTSSQAGDQETQYF.

The V gene is TRBV12-3 or TRBV12-4, the J gene TRBJ1-2, with D hard to call. The ends were cut back, 7 bases at V and 3 bases at J, with 12 bases in the middle. This CDR3 region has 13 residues. CDR3: CASTPTQDYGYTF. The DNA for the CDR3 is TGTGCCAGCACCCCGACACAAGACTATGGCTACACCTTC.

V gene TRBV6-4 combines with J gene TRBJ2-7; D possibly corresponds to TRBD1 (5 bases). The V gene lost 5 bases and the J gene lost 5 bases, with 10 bases spanning the gap. Per the germline V gene, CDR1 is MRHNA and CDR2 is SNTAGT. The CDR3 runs to 12 residues. The CDR3 bases are TGTGCCAGCAGTTCTGACAGCAACGAGCAGTACTTC. Its protein product is CASSSDSNEQYF.

This clonotype was observed a few times. This sequence joins TRBV11-2 and TRBJ2-3; 9 bases map to TRBD2. Germline lookup yields CDR1 SGHAT and CDR2 FQNNGV. The J segment lost 6 bases and the V segment lost 5 bases, leaving 15 bases of the junction unmatched. The CDR3 extends over 17 amino acids. In DNA, the CDR3 is TGTGCCAGCAGCCCGAATGGAGCGGGGGGCCCGCTTGATACGCAGTATTTT. Amino acid sequence: CASSPNGAGGPLDTQYF.

The chain employs TRBV29-1 and TRBJ2-7, with 12 bases fitting TRBD2. V was clipped by 1 base and J by 4 bases; unmatched bases: 14. CDR1 and CDR2 (germline): SQVTM, ANQGSEA. The CDR3 runs 18 residues. The CDR3: CSVEGRTSGGTEGYEQYF. CDR3 nucleotide sequence: TGCAGCGTTGAAGGGCGAACTAGCGGGGGGACCGAAGGGTACGAGCAGTACTTC.

The table lists this clonotype with a few counts. This chain joins TRBV5-6 and TRBJ2-1; 7 bases are shared with TRBD2. The CDR3 is made up of 14 amino acids. Germline loops: CDR1 SGHDT, CDR2 YYEEEE. V gave up 1 base and J gave up 14 bases; unmatched junction bases: 12. This CDR3 reads CASSLFSGLEGEFF. The CDR3 DNA reads as TGTGCCAGCAGCTTGTTTAGCGGGTTAGAAGGGGAGTTCTTC.